The 8 T cell receptor beta chains listed next were all sequenced from one sample in a study of T cells in Graves' hyperthyroidism and ophthalmopathy. TCR beta CDR3 region amplification was performed from RNA transcripts. Researchers ran a first-round RT-PCR on the TCR CDR3 using the HTBI primer set. TCRdb re-derived calls from the multiplex PCR reads in MiXCR, one entry per CDR3 protein. This table holds hundreds of thousands of distinct CDR3 sequences, around 15% found once. What was sequenced was blood. These receptors came from a woman between 18 and 30 years old with Graves' hyperthyroidism.

In its sample, this clonotype was seen a few times. V and J are TRBV9 and TRBJ2-3, with D hard to call. The V end was cut by 3 bases, the J end by 2 bases, with 10 bases between. The CDR3 length is 14 residues. Germline V gene data show CDR1 as SGDLS and CDR2 as YYNGEE. CDR3 sequence (DNA): TGTGCCAGCAGCGACAACACGGTCACAGATACGCAGTATTTT. The encoded protein is CASSDNTVTDTQYF.

This clonotype was observed many times. V gene TRBV5-5 combines with J gene TRBJ2-6; no firm D call. This CDR3 region has 15 residues. Germline loops: CDR1 SGHKS, CDR2 YYEKEE (reference sequence). V lost 3 bases, J lost 0 bases, and 7 bases lay in between. The CDR3 loop is CASSSPGSGANVLTF. DNA of the CDR3: TGTGCCAGCAGCTCCCCCGGCTCTGGGGCCAACGTCCTGACTTTC.

In its sample, this clonotype was seen a few times. V usage is TRBV5-1 and J usage is TRBJ2-2; TRBD1 aligns across 12 bases. Trimming took 0 bases from V and 4 from J; bases not matched to a gene: 7. The CDR3 loop spans 18 amino acids. Germline values: CDR1 SGHRS, CDR2 YFSETQ. In DNA, the CDR3 is TGCGCCAGCAGCTTGGCCGGGACAGGGGGCGAGGGCACCGGGGAGCTGTTTTTT. Its translation: CASSLAGTGGEGTGELFF.

The chain uses TRBV7-8 and TRBJ2-7, with 12 bases matching TRBD2. J lost 2 bases, V lost 0 bases, and 11 bases had no gene match. There are 19 residues in the CDR3. Germline V gene data show CDR1 as SGHVS and CDR2 as FQNEAQ. The CDR3 bases are TGTGCCAGCAGCTTAGCCTTCCTTGGGACTAGCGGGCCCCCCTACGAGCAGTACTTC. Translation gives CASSLAFLGTSGPPYEQYF.

This clonotype was observed a handful of times. The chain combines TRBV6-1 with TRBJ2-7, with 11 bases fitting TRBD2. The CDR3 is 15 amino acids. V lost 4 bases and J lost 2; bases outside the gene matches: 4. Looked up from germline, CDR1 is MNHNS and CDR2 is SASEGT. The CDR3 nucleotides read TGTGCCAGCAGTGGTCCGGGACTAGCGGCCTACGAGCAGTACTTC. Translating gives CASSGPGLAAYEQYF.

This clonotype was observed many times. The V and J genes are TRBV7-8 and TRBJ2-3; 8 bases line up with TRBD2. Trimming removed 3 bases from V and 1 base from J; junction bases left unmatched: 3. Germline V gene lookup returns CDR1 SGHVS and CDR2 FQNEAQ. This CDR3 is built from 15 residues. The CDR3 protein is CASSFTSGGTDTQYF. CDR3 coding DNA: TGTGCCAGCAGCTTTACTAGCGGAGGCACAGATACGCAGTATTTT. Based on the CDR3 plus reference TRBV7-8 and TRBJ2-3, the full variable domain is GAGVSQSPRYKVAKRGQDVALRCDPISGHVSLFWYQQALGQGPEFLTYFQNEAQLDKSGLPSDRFFAERPEGSVSTLKIQRTQQEDSAVYLCASSFTSGGTDTQYFGPGTRLTVL.

The chain links TRBV6-5 to TRBJ1-2, with TRBD1 identical over 9 bases. The germline V gene encodes CDR1 MNHEY and CDR2 SVGAGI. Germline trimming cut 0 bases from V and 1 base from J; bases unmatched to any gene: 9. There are 18 residues in the CDR3. The CDR3 loop is CASSYSDSGQGFNYGYTF. DNA of the CDR3: TGTGCCAGCAGTTACTCGGACTCGGGACAGGGTTTTAACTATGGCTACACCTTC.

This clonotype was picked up many times. The chain couples TRBV3-1 to TRBJ2-1; 9 bases agree with TRBD2. Germline trimming cut 0 bases from V and 9 bases from J; bases unmatched to any gene: 12. Germline loops: CDR1 LGHDT, CDR2 YNNKEL (reference sequence). The CDR3 is 17 amino acids. In DNA form, the CDR3 reads TGTGCCAGCAGCCAAGACGTGACGGGACTAGCCCGGAGTGAGCAGTTCTTC. Its protein product is CASSQDVTGLARSEQFF.